This entry concerns a single T cell receptor beta chain. This entry belongs to a study of blood T cell repertoires in COVID-19. The wider study: Italy, Spain and the United States were the sources of the convalescent and acute COVID-19 samples.

The Seattle patients, enrolled during active infection, were followed longitudinally. The CDR3 spans 16 residues. From germline, CDR1 is WSHSY and CDR2 SAAADI. Trimming cost V 3 bases and J 0 bases; bases outside gene matches: 5. In the authors' methods: Amplification from reference gene primers served as the basis for estimated nucleated cell counts. Data came from immunoSEQ multiplex PCR; TCRdb stores just in-frame clones and leaves some out. V and J calls plus clone size are reproduced from that table; the DNA served to infer D and trimming. The table has over 200,000 clones, 90% to 95% seen once. The chain has TRBV10-2 and TRBJ1-5, with 7 bases fitting TRBD1. The receptor comes from a man aged 60 to 69 with COVID-19, enrolled during active disease. Sequencing input: peripheral blood. The CDR3 DNA sequence: TGCGCCAGCAGTGAAACACAGGGGTATAGCAATCAGCCCCAGCATTTT. Translated, it gives CASSETQGYSNQPQHF.